This T cell receptor (beta chain) was observed in a study of T cell repertoires in cytomegalovirus infection. Across the study: Signatures in public TCR beta sequences pointed to both CMV infection and matching HLA type. Findings and caveats of the study: Identification of carriers of CMV plus the relevant HLA was performed using cumulative public TCR beta family frequency. Ex vivo, HLA-C-restricted CMV-specific TCR beta clonotypes prevailed over the rest of the response.

TCRdb re-derived calls from the reads in MiXCR, one entry per CDR3 protein. This table holds more than 400,000 distinct CDR3 sequences, approximately 26% found once. The CDR3 sequence is 12 residues long. Germline V gene lookup returns CDR1 DFQATT and CDR2 SNEGSKA (reference sequence). The germline V and J ends were trimmed by 1 base and 4 bases, with 7 bases remaining between them. About this clonotype: Its antigen is still unknown.

This sequence originates from a human donor in good health (CMV status not recorded). Some clones in this sample may be carry-over from other donors' samples. The chain has TRBV20-1 and TRBJ1-2; D remains ambiguous. Sequenced material: PBMCs. CDR3 nucleotides: TGCAGTGCTAGAGCCGGGCTCTATGGCTACACCTTC. This sequence encodes CSARAGLYGYTF.